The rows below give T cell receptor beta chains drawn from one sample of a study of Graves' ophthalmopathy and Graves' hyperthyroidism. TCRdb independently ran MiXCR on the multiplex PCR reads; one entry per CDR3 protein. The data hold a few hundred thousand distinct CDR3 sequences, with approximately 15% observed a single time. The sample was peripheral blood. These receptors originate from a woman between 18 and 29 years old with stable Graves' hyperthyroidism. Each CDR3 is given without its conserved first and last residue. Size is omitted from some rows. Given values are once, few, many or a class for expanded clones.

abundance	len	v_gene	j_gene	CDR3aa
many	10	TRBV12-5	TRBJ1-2	ASGLLLGGYT
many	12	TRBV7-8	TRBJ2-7	ASSLGDRVNEQY
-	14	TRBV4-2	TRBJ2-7	ASSAEGSRGAYEQY
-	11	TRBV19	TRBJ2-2	ASSIVASGELF
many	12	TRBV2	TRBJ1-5	ASSVGQGGQPQH
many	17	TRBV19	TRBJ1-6	ASSITDGRVNSYNSPLH
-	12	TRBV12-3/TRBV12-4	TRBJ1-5	ASSFAPHYQPQH
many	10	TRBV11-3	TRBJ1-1	ASSLTSTEAF
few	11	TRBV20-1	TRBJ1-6	SASGSFNSPLH
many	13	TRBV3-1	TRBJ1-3	ASSLTGVVGNTIY
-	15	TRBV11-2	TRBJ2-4	ASSLEGQGLAKNIQY
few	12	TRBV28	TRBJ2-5	ASRAGQYQETKY
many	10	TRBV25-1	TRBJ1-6	ASSEYTSPLH
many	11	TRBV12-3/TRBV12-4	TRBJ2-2	ASQTGGPGELF
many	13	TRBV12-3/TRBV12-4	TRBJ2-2	ASSLGQENTGELF
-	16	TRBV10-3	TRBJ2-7	AISATTVTGTVSYEQY
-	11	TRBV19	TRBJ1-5	ASSNKGNQPQH
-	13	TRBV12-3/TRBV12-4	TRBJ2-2	ASSPSGGASGELF
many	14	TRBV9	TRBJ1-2	ASSVGPRSGGEGYT
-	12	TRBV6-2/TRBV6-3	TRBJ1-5	ASRPSGWNQPQH
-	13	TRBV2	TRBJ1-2	ASSPGQGDNYGYT
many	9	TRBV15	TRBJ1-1	ATSQKTEAF
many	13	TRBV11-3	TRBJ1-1	ASSSGGRVYTEAF
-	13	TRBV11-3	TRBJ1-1	ASTDARGRVTEAC
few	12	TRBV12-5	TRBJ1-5	ASGFGTVNQPQH
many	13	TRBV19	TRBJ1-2	ASSIRPSFNYGYT
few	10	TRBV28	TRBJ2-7	ASNRREGEQY
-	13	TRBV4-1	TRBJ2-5	ASSQPGLAGETQY
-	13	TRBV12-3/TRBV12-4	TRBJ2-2	ASRPTSGRAGELF
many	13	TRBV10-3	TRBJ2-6	AISESGTGANVLT
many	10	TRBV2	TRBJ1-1	ASSPFHREAF
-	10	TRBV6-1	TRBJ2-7	AVRDSLYEQY
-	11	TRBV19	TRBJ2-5	ASGGSLQETQY
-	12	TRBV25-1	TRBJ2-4	ASTPAGRRRIQY
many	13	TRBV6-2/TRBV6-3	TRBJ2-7	ASRGTGGRKGEQY
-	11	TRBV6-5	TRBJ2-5	ASIRRDQETQY
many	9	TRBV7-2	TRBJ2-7	ASSDYYEQY
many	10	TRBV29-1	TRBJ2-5	SVWTGRETQY
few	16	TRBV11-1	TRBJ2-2	VSSPRGAGGTNTGELF
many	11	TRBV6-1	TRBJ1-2	ASSGQGMDGYT
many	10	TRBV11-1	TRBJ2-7	ASSLGDGEQY
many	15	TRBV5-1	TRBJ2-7	ASSLDARTGWSYEQY
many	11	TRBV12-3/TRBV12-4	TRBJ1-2	AIEGTWKSGYT
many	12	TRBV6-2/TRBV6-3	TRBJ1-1	ASWTNWANTEAF
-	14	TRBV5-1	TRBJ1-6	ASSLGESSYNSPLH
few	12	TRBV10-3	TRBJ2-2	AIRAERNPGELF
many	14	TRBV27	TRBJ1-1	ASTLRGDRANTEAF
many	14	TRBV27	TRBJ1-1	ASSLRVQLPNTEAF
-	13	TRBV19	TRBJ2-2	ASSISRGNTGELF
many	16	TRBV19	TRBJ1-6	ASSIRAGEASYNSPLH
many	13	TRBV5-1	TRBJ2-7	ASSLRDSRLGEQY
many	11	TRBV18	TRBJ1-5	ASSSQADQPQH